This TCR beta chain was found in a study of blood T cell repertoires in COVID-19. Germline V CDR1 and CDR2: SQVTM, ANQGSEA. V lost 7 bases to trimming and J lost 8 bases; unmatched junction nucleotides: 17. This CDR3 is built from 15 residues. Clones were read by immunoSEQ multiplex PCR, and TCRdb kept only the in-frame ones, dropping some. The sample shows 200,000 to 250,000 clones, about nine tenths of them seen only once. Sequencing was performed on PBMCs or T cells enriched from blood (not recorded which). This sequence joins TRBV29-1 and TRBJ1-2; 9 bases align to TRBD1. This TCR was recovered from a woman in her thirties or forties with acute COVID-19. CDR3 loop: CSERDRASGEYGYTF. The CDR3, as DNA: TGCAGCGAGAGGGACAGGGCCTCCGGAGAATACGGCTACACCTTC.